The 28 T cell receptor beta chains below were found in one sample sequenced in a study of CD8+CD57+ T cells in acquired aplastic anemia. Profiling of TCR beta VDJ combinations and CDR3 sequences used genomic DNA as template. TCRdb reprocessed the reads with MiXCR, giving one entry per CDR3 protein. The sample carries 130,000 or so distinct CDR3 sequences, roughly 40% recorded once. Patients chosen for sequencing had CD8+CD57+ cells that had expanded, as shown by flow cytometry. The material sequenced was sorted CD4+, CD8+, or CD8+CD57+ T cells (not recorded which) from PBMCs. Receptors originate from a human donor with aplastic anemia.

This clonotype was seen repeatedly, ten times or more. The rearrangement uses TRBV4-2 and TRBJ1-2; 7 bases align to TRBD1. There are 13 residues in the CDR3. Germline V gene data show CDR1 as LGHNA and CDR2 as YNFKEQ. J was trimmed by 10 bases and V by 4 bases; bases with no gene match: 9. The DNA of the CDR3 is TGTGCCAGCAGCCCAGAGGAGGGGGCATCCTACACCTTC. This sequence encodes CASSPEEGASYTF.

The sample holds a few counts of this clonotype. The chain joins TRBV6-5 to TRBJ2-3, with D possibly being TRBD2 (6 bases). This CDR3 contains 15 residues. CDR1 is MNHEY, CDR2 SVGAGI, per germline. V shed 0 bases and J shed 4 bases, with 11 bases lying between them. The CDR3 DNA sequence: TGTGCCAGCAGTTACTCTTATAGGAGGGCAGATACGCAGTATTTT. Encoded protein: CASSYSYRRADTQYF.

The genes are TRBV20-1 and TRBJ1-3; no clear D gene. From germline, CDR1 is DFQATT and CDR2 SNEGSKA (reference sequence). This CDR3 comprises 12 residues. Trimming stripped 6 bases from V and 0 bases from J, with 6 bases between. CDR3 nucleotide sequence: TGCAGTGCCGCAGACTCTGGAAACACCATATATTTT. Encoded protein: CSAADSGNTIYF.

This clonotype counts as medium-sized. The chain recombines TRBV6-1 with TRBJ1-6; the D is unclear. The CDR3 is 16 residues long. In germline, CDR1 is MNHNS, CDR2 SASEGT. Between the trimmed V and J ends, which lost 0 bases and 10 bases, there was a span of 16 bases. The CDR3: CASSEAIGPGGSPLHF. CDR3 DNA: TGTGCCAGCAGTGAAGCGATCGGACCGGGAGGGTCACCCCTCCACTTT.

This clonotype turned up a few times. The chain links TRBV18 to TRBJ1-3, with D maybe TRBD1 (6 bases). There are 16 residues in the CDR3. V was pared by 2 bases and J by 0 bases, with 11 bases between. Germline V gene data show CDR1 as KGHSH and CDR2 as LQKENI. CDR3 region: CASSPIGQSSGNTIYF. The CDR3 coding sequence is TGTGCCAGCTCACCAATTGGACAGAGCTCTGGAAACACCATATATTTT.

This clonotype was counted many times. The genes are TRBV7-6 and TRBJ2-3, with 7 positions matching TRBD2. The length of the CDR3 is 16 residues. With 1 base clipped from V and 0 bases from J, the junction kept 4 bases outside the gene matches. The germline CDR1 and CDR2 sequences are SGHVS and FNYEAQ. The CDR3 nucleotides are TGTGCCAGCAGCTTAGGGGGGGGGTCTAGCACAGATACGCAGTATTTT. This sequence encodes CASSLGGGSSTDTQYF.

This clonotype appeared many times. The CDR3 region has the DNA TGCAGTGCTTTTCGCGTAACTAGCACAGATACGCAGTATTTT. This codes for CSAFRVTSTDTQYF. The chain combines TRBV20-1 with TRBJ2-3, with no clear D. CDR3 length equals 14 residues. Trimming removed 5 bases from V and 0 bases from J, with 12 bases in between. Looked up from germline, CDR1 is DFQATT and CDR2 is SNEGSKA (reference sequence).

This clonotype has a count of ten or more. The chain couples TRBV7-6 to TRBJ1-2; no clear D gene. The germline gives CDR1 SGHVS, CDR2 FNYEAQ. This CDR3 is built from 13 residues. Trimming took 5 bases from V and 8 from J, leaving 15 bases between them. Here the CDR3 reads CASSPLRGEGYTF. The CDR3 DNA sequence: TGTGCCAGCAGCCCGCTTCGGGGAGAGGGCTACACCTTC.

The genes are TRBV10-3 and TRBJ2-5, with 9 bases fitting TRBD2. The CDR3 consists of 15 residues. Germline CDR1 ENHRY, CDR2 SYGVKD. V trimming: 3 bases; J trimming: 2 bases; junction bases outside the gene matches: 4. CDR3 nucleotides: TGTGCCATCAGTGATATGCGGGAGGGGCAAGAGACCCAGTACTTC. It yields the protein CAISDMREGQETQYF.

This rearrangement joins TRBV25-1 to TRBJ1-1; D remains ambiguous. CDR3 length: 16 residues. Trimming cost V 6 bases and J 4 bases, with 21 bases left between them. From germline, CDR1 is MGHDK and CDR2 SYGVNS. CDR3 loop: CASSLARETSATEAFF. For the CDR3, the DNA is TGTGCCAGCAGCTTGGCCAGAGAGACGAGTGCCACTGAAGCTTTCTTT.

The chain combines TRBV7-6 with TRBJ1-1; D call uncertain. This CDR3 region has 12 residues. Germline V gene lookup returns CDR1 SGHVS and CDR2 FNYEAQ. V was pared by 4 bases and J by 4 bases, with 7 bases between. For the CDR3, the DNA is TGTGCCAGCAGCTCACTGACCACTGAAGCTTTCTTT. Protein product: CASSSLTTEAFF.

The chain carries TRBV10-2 and TRBJ1-2, with 8 bases identical to TRBD1. Germline loops: CDR1 WSHSY, CDR2 SAAADI. The length of the CDR3 is 14 residues. Unmatched junction bases numbered 4, after V lost 4 bases and J lost 3 bases. CDR3 residues: CASSVTQGDYGYTF. The CDR3 DNA reads as TGCGCCAGCAGTGTAACACAGGGGGACTATGGCTACACCTTC.

With respect to this clonotype: A read error may explain this, as a much larger clone is one base away. The rearrangement uses TRBV6-5 and TRBJ2-7; D unclear. The CDR3 length is 13 residues. Germline lookup yields CDR1 MNHEY and CDR2 SVGAGI. Here the CDR3 DNA reads TGTGCCAGCAGTTATACAGACTCCTACGAGCAGTGCGTC. It specifies CASSYTDSYEQCV.

This clonotype was counted a few times. V is TRBV29-1 and J is TRBJ2-7; 8 positions agree with TRBD1. The CDR3 extends over 12 amino acids. Germline CDR1 and CDR2: SQVTM and ANQGSEA. V trimming: 8 bases; J trimming: 4 bases; junction bases outside the gene matches: 7. CDR3 sequence: CSLRTGLYEQYF. CDR3 nucleotides: TGCAGCTTGAGGACAGGGCTTTACGAGCAGTACTTC.

This clonotype was seen a handful of times. The chain joins TRBV27 to TRBJ2-6; possibly TRBD2 for D (7 bases). This CDR3 contains 17 residues. Germline V lookup: CDR1 MNHEY, CDR2 SMNVEV (reference sequence). The ends were cut back, 6 bases at V and 6 bases at J, with 21 bases in the middle. The CDR3 nucleotides read TGTGCCAGCAGCAACCGTGGGGGGGCTGATGTGGCCAACGTCCTGACTTTC. Translating gives CASSNRGGADVANVLTF.

The table lists this clonotype with many counts. The rearrangement joins TRBV12-3 or TRBV12-4 to TRBJ2-3; 8 nucleotides align to TRBD1. CDR3 length: 15 amino acids. V lost 6 bases and J lost 1; bases outside the gene matches: 6. Here the CDR3 reads CASRPRGRGTDTQYF. CDR3 bases: TGTGCCAGCAGGCCCAGGGGGCGGGGCACAGATACGCAGTATTTT.

CDR3 DNA sequence: TGCAGTGCTGCACGGACAGGGGACACTGAAGCTTTCTTT. This encodes CSAARTGDTEAFF. This chain joins TRBV20-1 and TRBJ1-1; 9 nucleotides agree with TRBD1. Looked up from germline, CDR1 is DFQATT and CDR2 is SNEGSKA (reference sequence). The CDR3 runs to 13 residues. Germline trimming cut 5 bases from V and 3 bases from J; bases unmatched to any gene: 4.

V is TRBV5-1 and J is TRBJ2-7; D not certain. The V end was cut by 5 bases, the J end by 1 base, with 10 bases between. CDR1 is SGHRS, CDR2 YFSETQ, per germline. This CDR3 is built from 13 residues. The CDR3, as DNA: TGCGCCAGCAGAGATGGTGGGTCCTACGAGCAGTACTTC. It specifies CASRDGGSYEQYF.

Of note for this clonotype: At one of its ends the junction is not consistent with the germline gene, which may arise from a read error. The CDR3 DNA follows: TGTGCCAGCAGTGAAAGTGCACACATTAACTATGGCTACGCCTTC. Translation: CASSESAHINYGYAF. The chain has TRBV2 and TRBJ1-2; D gene unclear. The CDR3 has 15 amino acids. Germline V gives CDR1 SNHLY, CDR2 FYNNEI.

This clonotype has at least ten counts. The chain couples TRBV5-1 to TRBJ2-1, with D possibly called TRBD1 or TRBD2 (5 bases each). This CDR3 contains 16 residues. Germline values: CDR1 SGHRS, CDR2 YFSETQ. V lost 4 bases and J 8 bases, leaving 22 bases between the germline ends. The CDR3, as DNA: TGCGCCAGCAGCCATGGGACCTCGATGGTTATCCATGAGCAGTTCTTC. Translating gives CASSHGTSMVIHEQFF.

The J gene is TRBJ2-3, the V gene TRBV9; TRBD2 is a possible D gene (6 bases). The CDR3 runs to 16 residues. Germline V CDR1 and CDR2: SGDLS, YYNGEE. The germline V and J ends were trimmed by 2 bases and 0 bases, with 13 bases remaining between them. CDR3 nucleotide sequence: TGTGCCAGCAGCGTCAGAGCGGGCCCGAGCACAGATACGCAGTATTTT. Its protein product is CASSVRAGPSTDTQYF.

The CDR3 sequence: CASSLVGIADYEQYF. For the CDR3, the DNA is TGTGCCAGCAGCTTAGTCGGCATTGCCGATTACGAGCAGTACTTC. The chain joins TRBV7-7 to TRBJ2-7; D is unresolved. Germline CDR1 SSHAT, CDR2 FNYEAQ (reference sequence). This CDR3 has 15 amino acids. V gave up 1 base and J gave up 4 bases, with 14 bases separating them.

This chain links TRBV7-6 with TRBJ1-1; the D gene is possibly TRBD1 (5 bases). Germline CDR1 SGHVS, CDR2 FNYEAQ. V was clipped by 5 bases and J by 7 bases, with 11 bases between them. The CDR3 sequence is 12 residues long. The CDR3 region has the DNA TGTGCCAGCAGCCCACAGGAGTATGAAGCTTTCTTT. Residues: CASSPQEYEAFF.

This clonotype was detected ten times or more. The V gene is TRBV4-2, the J gene TRBJ1-6, with D possibly matching TRBD1 (5 bases). The CDR3 totals 15 residues. The V end lost 0 bases, the J end lost 10 bases, and 13 bases lay between the germline ends. The germline V gene has CDR1 LGHNA and CDR2 YNFKEQ. CDR3 sequence: CASSQETQGQSPLHF. CDR3 nucleotides: TGTGCCAGCAGCCAAGAGACCCAGGGCCAATCACCCCTCCACTTT.

The J gene is TRBJ1-6, the V gene TRBV7-8, with TRBD1 as a possible D gene (6 bases). This CDR3 region has 13 residues. The V end lost 5 bases, the J end lost 8 bases, and 10 bases lay between the germline ends. CDR1 SGHVS and CDR2 FQNEAQ come from the germline V gene. The CDR3 DNA reads as TGTGCCAGCAGCCAGCAGGGGTATTCACCCCTCCACTTT. Translation gives CASSQQGYSPLHF.

This chain connects TRBV19 to TRBJ2-2, with 9 bases identical to TRBD2. The V gene's germline CDR1 is LNHDA and CDR2 SQIVND (reference sequence). The V gene end was trimmed by 4 bases and the J gene end by 3 bases; junction bases not matched to a gene: 3. CDR3 length: 15 residues. The chain's CDR3 is CASSKRGADTGELFF. Here the CDR3 DNA reads TGTGCCAGTAGTAAGCGGGGGGCAGACACCGGGGAGCTGTTTTTT.

This clonotype was detected ten times or more. The chain recombines TRBV7-8 with TRBJ2-5; D may be TRBD1 (7 bases). The CDR3 is made up of 15 amino acids. V lost 5 bases and J 3 bases, leaving 16 bases between the germline ends. CDR1 and CDR2 (germline): SGHVS, FQNEAQ. CDR3 sequence (DNA): TGTGCCAGCAGCCTCAGGGGGGACCTTGAAGAGACCCAGTACTTC. It is translated as CASSLRGDLEETQYF.

This clonotype was counted at least ten times. The chain has TRBV12-3 or TRBV12-4 and TRBJ1-2, with TRBD1 matching 11 bases. The CDR3 totals 14 residues. The V gene end was trimmed by 6 bases and the J gene end by 9 bases; junction bases not matched to a gene: 9. The CDR3, as DNA: TGTGCCAGCAGCTTGGGACAGGGGGTAGGGAGCTACACCTTC. Translated, it gives CASSLGQGVGSYTF.